A single sample gave rise to the 14 T cell receptor beta chains below, sequenced in a study of early T cells in non-severe SARS-CoV-2 infection (dated by TCRdb to the early 2020s). The library was generated by 5' RACE. The instrument was a NextSeq 500. The public reads were reprocessed in TCRdb via fastp at Q25 and MiXCR, keeping in-frame beta chains. Entries are consolidated by CDR3 protein sequence, retaining the most common genes and DNA. Within this sample are tens of thousands of distinct CDR3 sequences, with 7% to 10% of them counted one time only. About 20% of the sample belongs to the ten largest clones. Sequencing used whole blood. The receptors shown here come from an adult who was a healthcare worker with PCR-confirmed SARS-CoV-2 infection or an uninfected control (not recorded which).

This clonotype was seen at least ten times. The chain has TRBV7-6 and TRBJ2-6; the D is unclear. Trimming removed 4 bases at V and 4 bases at J, with 11 bases between. This CDR3 contains 15 residues. CDR1 and CDR2 from the germline V gene are SGHVS and FNYEAQ. The CDR3, as DNA: TGTGCCAGCAGCTCCAACCCCAGAGGGGCCAACGTCCTGACTTTC. Protein: CASSSNPRGANVLTF.

This clonotype has ten or more counts. The chain recombines TRBV20-1 with TRBJ1-1; D remains ambiguous. Germline lookup yields CDR1 DFQATT and CDR2 SNEGSKA (reference sequence). CDR3 size: 12 residues. Trimming pared 3 bases from V and 4 bases from J, leaving 9 bases between. CDR3 DNA sequence: TGCAGTGCTAGTCAGGCTGGCACTGAAGCTTTCTTT. As protein: CSASQAGTEAFF.

In its sample, this clonotype was seen a few times. The rearrangement links TRBV18 to TRBJ1-1; the D is unclear. This CDR3 is built from 14 residues. The V end was cut by 0 bases, the J end by 5 bases, with 10 bases between. CDR1 and CDR2 from the germline V gene are KGHSH and LQKENI. The CDR3 is CASSPPGRATEAFF. The CDR3 nucleotides are TGTGCCAGCTCACCACCTGGTAGGGCAACTGAAGCTTTCTTT. The variable domain in full, completed from reference TRBV18 and TRBJ1-1, reads NAGVMQNPRHLVRRRGQEARLRCSPMKGHSHVYWYRQLPEEGLKFMVYLQKENIIDESGMPKERFSAEFPKEGPSILRIQQVVRGDSAAYFCASSPPGRATEAFFGQGTRLTVV.

The rearrangement joins TRBV11-2 to TRBJ2-7; no clear D. Germline loops: CDR1 SGHAT, CDR2 FQNNGV. Deletions cut 0 bases from V and 2 bases from J, with 2 bases between. This CDR3 spans 12 amino acids. The CDR3 is CASSLEPYEQYF. For the CDR3, the DNA is TGTGCCAGCAGCTTAGAGCCCTACGAGCAGTACTTC.

V and J are TRBV2 and TRBJ1-2; no definite D call. This CDR3 has 14 amino acids. The V end was cut by 4 bases, the J end by 8 bases, with 17 bases between. CDR1 and CDR2 from the germline V gene are SNHLY and FYNNEI. CDR3 in amino acids: CASSGDGRNGGYTF. CDR3 DNA sequence: TGTGCCAGCAGTGGCGACGGGAGAAACGGCGGCTACACCTTC.

This clonotype occurred a few times. This rearrangement joins TRBV29-1 to TRBJ1-4; 7 nucleotides line up with TRBD1. CDR3 length: 13 amino acids. The trim removed 8 bases at V and 4 bases at J, leaving 7 bases unmatched. CDR1 is SQVTM and CDR2 is ANQGSEA in the germline V gene. CDR3 sequence: CSSRDSGNEKLFF. The DNA of the CDR3 is TGCAGCTCCCGGGACAGCGGTAATGAAAAACTGTTTTTT. Variable domain in full (rest from reference TRBV29-1 and TRBJ1-4): SAVISQKPSRDICQRGTSLTIQCQVDSQVTMMFWYRQQPGQSLTLIATANQGSEATYESGFVIDKFPISRPNLTFSTLTVSNMSPEDSSIYLCSSRDSGNEKLFFGSGTQLSVL.

This clonotype was seen at least ten times. The chain recombines TRBV11-1 with TRBJ2-1, with 9 bases aligning to TRBD2. CDR3 length: 16 amino acids. The germline V gene has CDR1 SGHAT and CDR2 FQDESV (reference sequence). J was trimmed by 5 bases and V by 2 bases; bases with no gene match: 7. Written as DNA, the CDR3 is TGTGCCAGCAGCTTACATAGCGGGGGAGCCAACAATGAGCAGTTCTTC. It encodes CASSLHSGGANNEQFF.

This clonotype occurred a few times. This chain uses TRBV20-1 with TRBJ1-1, with D unresolved. Germline V gene data show CDR1 as DFQATT and CDR2 as SNEGSKA (reference sequence). This CDR3 has 15 residues. V shed 1 base and J shed 1 base, with 13 bases lying between them. The CDR3 sequence: CSARGSVGKNTEAFF. DNA for the CDR3: TGCAGTGCTAGAGGGAGCGTGGGCAAGAACACTGAAGCTTTCTTT.

The chain joins TRBV7-9 to TRBJ2-6, with a weak D call TRBD2 (5 bases). The germline V gene has CDR1 SEHNR and CDR2 FQNEAQ (reference sequence). V lost 3 bases and J 3 bases, leaving 21 bases between the germline ends. The CDR3 consists of 19 residues. The DNA of the CDR3 is TGTGCCAGCAGCTTCCTCCCCCTCAGTCGGAGGAGTGGGGCCAACGTCCTGACTTTC. Translating it yields CASSFLPLSRRSGANVLTF.

This clonotype was found many times. The chain employs TRBV7-8 and TRBJ2-1; D gene ambiguous. Germline CDR1 reads SGHVS; CDR2 reads FQNEAQ. The V gene lost 2 bases and the J gene lost 8 bases, with 7 bases spanning the gap. CDR3 length: 12 amino acids. The DNA for the CDR3 is TGTGCCAGCAGCTTAAATATCGATGAGCAGTTCTTC. It translates to CASSLNIDEQFF.

This clonotype was counted at least ten times. The V and J genes are TRBV20-1 and TRBJ1-2; D call uncertain. The CDR3 consists of 10 residues. Trimming stripped 1 base from V and 6 bases from J, with 3 bases between. The germline V gene encodes CDR1 DFQATT and CDR2 SNEGSKA (reference sequence). The CDR3 sequence is CSARGDGYTF. The DNA of the CDR3 is TGCAGTGCTAGAGGAGATGGCTACACCTTC.

Many counts were recorded for this clonotype. The V gene is TRBV4-1, the J gene TRBJ2-7, with 9 bases lining up with TRBD2. The CDR3 covers 14 residues. Germline V CDR1 and CDR2: MGHRA, YSYEKL. The J segment lost 10 bases and the V segment lost 4 bases, leaving 11 bases of the junction unmatched. The CDR3 protein is CASSPWTSVADQYF. The CDR3 nucleotides are TGCGCCAGCAGCCCTTGGACTAGCGTGGCCGATCAGTACTTC.

This clonotype was recorded at least ten times. The rearrangement links TRBV12-3 or TRBV12-4 to TRBJ2-3; 11 bases line up with TRBD2. The CDR3 sequence is 14 residues long. V gave up 7 bases and J gave up 1 base; unmatched junction bases: 1. CDR3 coding DNA: TGTGCCAGCAAACTAGCGGGGGGCACAGATACGCAGTATTTT. Its protein product is CASKLAGGTDTQYF.

The chain has TRBV20-1 and TRBJ1-6; the D is unclear. The CDR3 totals 16 residues. Germline V gives CDR1 DFQATT, CDR2 SNEGSKA (reference sequence). Trimming pared 6 bases from V and 5 bases from J, leaving 20 bases between. This chain's CDR3 is CSAQNPVKGNNSPLHF. The CDR3 DNA reads TGCAGTGCCCAAAATCCGGTGAAGGGTAATAATTCACCCCTCCACTTT.